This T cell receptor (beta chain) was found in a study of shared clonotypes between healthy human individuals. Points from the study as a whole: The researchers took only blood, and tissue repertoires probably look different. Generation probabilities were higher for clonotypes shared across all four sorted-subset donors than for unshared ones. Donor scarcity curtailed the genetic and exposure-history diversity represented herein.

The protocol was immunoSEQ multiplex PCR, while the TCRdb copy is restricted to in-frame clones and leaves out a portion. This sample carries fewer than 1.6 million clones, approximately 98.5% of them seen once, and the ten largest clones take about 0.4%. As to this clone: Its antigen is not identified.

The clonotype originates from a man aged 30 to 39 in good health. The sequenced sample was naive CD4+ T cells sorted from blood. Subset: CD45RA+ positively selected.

This CDR3 is CASSQVGGGPNNEQFF. CDR3 DNA sequence: TGTGCCAGCAGCCAAGTGGGGGGAGGGCCCAACAATGAGCAGTTCTTC. The chain employs TRBV11-2 and TRBJ2-1, with 7 bases fitting TRBD2. The germline CDR1 and CDR2 sequences are SGHAT and FQNNGV. The CDR3 is 16 residues long. Unmatched junction bases numbered 12, after V lost 5 bases and J lost 5 bases.